The TCR beta chain described here comes from a study of CD8 T cells in Susac syndrome. The CDR3 spans 14 residues. The germline V gene has CDR1 SGHRS and CDR2 YFSETQ. Between the trimmed V and J ends, which lost 5 bases and 0 bases, there was a span of 12 bases. cDNA came from roughly 0.5 to 1 ug RNA primed by random hexamers. One entry per CDR3 protein, called by TCRdb with MiXCR from the immunoSEQ multiplex PCR reads. Of about 210,000 distinct CDR3 sequences in the sample, 95% were seen once. This receptor was obtained from a human donor with multiple sclerosis. The chain couples TRBV5-1 to TRBJ2-7; D is perhaps TRBD1 (5 bases). Material: CD4+ T cells from PBMCs. The CDR3 protein is CASSSKGPSYEQYF. CDR3 nucleotide sequence: TGCGCCAGCAGTTCCAAGGGGCCCTCCTACGAGCAGTACTTC.